One and the same sample provided the 6 T cell receptor beta chains below, sequenced in a study of early T cells in non-severe SARS-CoV-2 infection. One entry per CDR3 protein, called by TCRdb with MiXCR from the 5' RACE reads. The repertoire has more than 50,000 distinct CDR3 sequences, about 5.6% of them found once; the top ten carry 6.8%. Sequencing input: whole blood. These receptors originate from an adult who was a healthcare worker with PCR-confirmed SARS-CoV-2 infection or an uninfected control (not recorded which).

This clonotype occurred many times. CDR3 sequence (DNA): TGTGCCAGCAGCCAGTCGGCATCTACCTACGAGCAGTACTTC. Translated, it gives CASSQSASTYEQYF. The gene calls are TRBV3-1 and TRBJ2-7, with unresolved D. V was pared by 3 bases and J by 2 bases, with 11 bases between. Per the germline V gene, CDR1 is LGHDT and CDR2 is YNNKEL (reference sequence). The CDR3 runs to 14 residues.

The chain joins TRBV4-3 to TRBJ2-1, with TRBD2 as a possible D gene (5 bases). This CDR3 has 18 residues. The V gene lost 1 base and the J gene lost 0 bases, with 16 bases spanning the gap. Germline-derived CDR1 and CDR2 are LGHNA and YSLEER. For the CDR3, the DNA is TGCGCCAGCAGCCAAGTTTTAAGCGGCCTAGGCTCCTACAATGAGCAGTTCTTC. Translating gives CASSQVLSGLGSYNEQFF.

This clonotype was seen at least ten times. The chain is built from TRBV12-5 and TRBJ1-6; D is undetermined. The CDR3 length is 14 residues. V lost 3 bases and J lost 7, with 10 bases in between. The germline CDR1 and CDR2 sequences are LGHNT and FRNRAP. Written as DNA, the CDR3 is TGTGCTAGTGGTTTCGGCCAGTGGAATTCACCCCTCCACTTT. This translates into CASGFGQWNSPLHF. Together with reference TRBV12-5 and TRBJ1-6, the CDR3 gives the full variable domain: DARVTQTPRHKVTEMGQEVTMRCQPILGHNTVFWYRQTMMQGLELLAYFRNRAPLDDSGMPKDRFSAEMPDATLATLKIQPSEPRDSAVYFCASGFGQWNSPLHFGNGTRLTVT.

This clonotype was recorded at least ten times. V and J are TRBV5-1 and TRBJ2-2; 7 bases are a match to TRBD1. This CDR3 has 15 amino acids. CDR1 is SGHRS, CDR2 YFSETQ, per germline. The ends lost 5 bases at V and 5 bases at J; junction bases unmatched: 9. This chain's CDR3 is CASSERGRGTGELFF. DNA for the CDR3: TGCGCCAGCAGTGAGAGGGGGCGAGGAACCGGGGAGCTGTTTTTT. The variable domain in full, completed from reference TRBV5-1 and TRBJ2-2, reads KAGVTQTPRYLIKTRGQQVTLSCSPISGHRSVSWYQQTPGQGLQFLFEYFSETQRNKGNFPGRFSGRQFSNSRSEMNVSTLELGDSALYLCASSERGRGTGELFFGEGSRLTVL.

This clonotype showed up just a few times. The CDR3, as DNA: TGTGCCAGCAGCTTTGAGAGAAACATTCAGTACTTC. This gives the protein CASSFERNIQYF. The chain carries TRBV5-4 and TRBJ2-4; D is unresolved. Per germline, CDR1 SGHNT and CDR2 YYREEE (reference sequence). The CDR3 spans 12 residues. The V end lost 2 bases, the J end lost 6 bases, and 6 bases lay between the germline ends. Combining the CDR3 with reference TRBV5-4 and TRBJ2-4 gives the whole variable domain ETGVTQSPTHLIKTRGQQVTLRCSSQSGHNTVSWYQQALGQGPQFIFQYYREEENGRGNFPPRFSGLQFPNYSSELNVNALELDDSALYLCASSFERNIQYFGAGTRLSVL.

This clonotype has at least ten counts. This chain connects TRBV4-1 to TRBJ1-5; 8 bases match TRBD1. The V segment lost 1 base and the J segment 2 bases; nucleotides outside the gene matches: 4. Germline V gene data show CDR1 as MGHRA and CDR2 as YSYEKL. This CDR3 has 16 residues. The CDR3, as DNA: TGCGCCAGCAGCCAAGTAATGGGACAGGGCAATCAGCCCCAGCATTTT. Amino acid sequence: CASSQVMGQGNQPQHF.